A selection of T cell receptor beta chains follows, all from one sample in a study of T cell clonotyping in hematopoietic cell transplantation. Measured with immunoSEQ multiplex PCR; TCRdb has only the in-frame clones, and not every one. The sample records 30,000 or so clones, about 93% being singletons. The sequenced sample was PBMCs, obtained 100 days after allogeneic stem cell transplant. The receptors derive from a female patient between 50 and 59 years old who had an allogeneic stem cell transplant from a related donor, so the T cells may come from the graft donor. Some clones in this sample may be carry-over from other donors' samples. CDR3s leave out the opening cysteine and the closing phenylalanine or tryptophan.

TRBJ1-1 | TRBV30 | AWSLLTNTEAF
TRBJ1-6 | TRBV5-1 | ASSSTGAINSPLH
TRBJ1-5 | TRBV19 | ASSESGYNQPQH
TRBJ2-7 | TRBV29-1 | SVEVSFSYEQY
TRBJ2-7 | TRBV5-6 | ASSLVTGTSYEQY
TRBJ1-2 | TRBV30 | AWSRRNYGYT
TRBJ1-3 | TRBV6-6 | ASSYGPSGSGNTIY
TRBJ1-1 | TRBV5-1 | ASSFDRGMAEAF
TRBJ1-1 | TRBV5-4 | ASQDRNTEAF
TRBJ1-5 | TRBV10-3 | AIRGGADQPQH
TRBJ2-7 | TRBV19 | ASSTITGGRGSYEQY
TRBJ1-4 | TRBV27 | ASSFQGPGNEKLF
TRBJ2-2 | TRBV15 | ATSRWGQGAGELF
TRBJ2-3 | TRBV7-6 | ASSPPPQSDTQY
TRBJ2-1 | TRBV19 | ASRRGDSYNEQF
TRBJ1-5 | TRBV30 | AWSRQGGQPQH